Each of the 21 T cell receptor beta chains below was sequenced from the same sample in a study of cytomegalovirus exposure and HLA in healthy donors. PCR involved 60 Vbeta and 13 Jbeta primers. The protocol was immunoSEQ multiplex PCR, while the TCRdb copy is restricted to in-frame clones and leaves out a portion. Here the sample spans about 250,000 clones, approximately 80% being singletons. The sequenced sample consisted of PBMCs. Every receptor here comes from a girl aged 2-10 years in good health and CMV-seronegative.

The chain joins TRBV5-1 to TRBJ2-6, with D possibly matching TRBD1 (6 bases). Per germline, CDR1 SGHRS and CDR2 YFSETQ. V was trimmed by 4 bases and J by 0 bases, leaving 11 bases between them. The CDR3 covers 16 residues. In DNA form, the CDR3 reads TGCGCCAGCAGCCCCGGACAGTTCTCTGGGGCCAACGTCCTGACTTTC. Amino acid sequence: CASSPGQFSGANVLTF.

V and J are TRBV7-9 and TRBJ1-2; D gene uncertain. V lost 5 bases and J lost 4, with 5 bases in between. CDR3 size: 11 residues. CDR1 and CDR2 from the germline V gene are SEHNR and FQNEAQ (reference sequence). The CDR3 reads CASSPLYGYTF. CDR3 coding DNA: TGTGCCAGCAGCCCCCTCTATGGCTACACCTTC.

The chain combines TRBV28 with TRBJ2-7; 8 bases line up with TRBD1. CDR1 and CDR2 from the germline V gene are MDHEN and SYDVKM. The CDR3 sequence is 15 residues long. V lost 3 bases, J lost 6 bases, and 10 bases stayed unmatched. This CDR3 is CASSFSGTGNAEQYF. In DNA, the CDR3 is TGTGCCAGCAGTTTCTCAGGGACAGGTAACGCCGAGCAGTACTTC.

V usage is TRBV19 and J usage is TRBJ1-1, with 8 bases fitting TRBD1. The CDR3 contains 14 residues. J was trimmed by 6 bases and V by 7 bases; bases with no gene match: 10. Germline V CDR1 and CDR2: LNHDA, SQIVND (reference sequence). For the CDR3, the DNA is TGTGCCAGTATACCGGACAGGGCTGGCGCTGAAGCTTTCTTT. Translated: CASIPDRAGAEAFF.

V usage is TRBV21-1 and J usage is TRBJ1-2; the D call of TRBD1 is as the table states it, not checked on the DNA. TRBV21-1 is marked as a pseudogene. The CDR3 sequence is 12 residues long. The CDR3 DNA reads TGTGCCAGCAGCAGACAGGGTTATGGCTACACCTTC. It is translated as CASSRQGYGYTF.

The chain is built from TRBV18 and TRBJ1-4; D is uncertain. This CDR3 comprises 17 residues. V was clipped by 1 base and J by 0 bases, with 12 bases between them. CDR1 and CDR2 from the germline V gene are KGHSH and LQKENI. This CDR3 reads CASSPRSRGPTNEKLFF. CDR3 nucleotide sequence: TGTGCCAGCTCACCACGCTCTCGGGGTCCAACTAATGAAAAACTGTTTTTT.

In nucleotides, the CDR3 is TGTGCCACCAGCAACCGACTAGCGGGAAGGAGCTCCTACAATGAGCAGTTCTTC. Translating it yields CATSNRLAGRSSYNEQFF. The genes are TRBV15 and TRBJ2-1; TRBD2 agrees at 11 bases. V lost 4 bases to trimming and J lost 0 bases; unmatched junction nucleotides: 8. CDR1 and CDR2 from the germline V gene are LNHNV and YYDKDF (reference sequence). CDR3 length: 18 residues. Combining the CDR3 with reference TRBV15 and TRBJ2-1 gives the whole variable domain DAMVIQNPRYQVTQFGKPVTLSCSQTLNHNVMYWYQQKSSQAPKLLFHYYDKDFNNEADTPDNFQSRRPNTSFCFLDIRSPGLGDTAMYLCATSNRLAGRSSYNEQFFGPGTRLTVL.

The J gene is TRBJ1-5, the V gene TRBV10-3; D is perhaps TRBD1 (5 bases). V shed 6 bases and J shed 1 base, with 10 bases lying between them. CDR1 and CDR2 (germline): ENHRY, SYGVKD. The CDR3 extends over 14 amino acids. DNA for the CDR3: TGTGCCATCAGCGCGGGGGGGAGCAATCAGCCCCAGCATTTT. Amino acids: CAISAGGSNQPQHF.

The rearrangement links TRBV5-6 to TRBJ1-2, with 7 positions matching TRBD1. CDR3 length: 14 residues. Germline values: CDR1 SGHDT, CDR2 YYEEEE. Losses at the gene ends were 4 bases for V and 7 bases for J; bases not matched to a gene: 10. This chain's CDR3 is CASSPTRQGRGYTF. CDR3 nucleotide sequence: TGTGCCAGCAGCCCAACACGACAGGGCCGTGGCTACACCTTC.

V and J are TRBV11-1 and TRBJ2-5, with D perhaps TRBD1 (6 bases). TRBJ2-7 explains the end of the DNA better; the J call may be wrong. The CDR3 sequence is 17 residues long. Germline V gene data show CDR1 as SGHAT and CDR2 as FQDESV (reference sequence). CDR3 DNA: TGTGCCAGCAGCTTAGGTTTGTGGGGGCAGAACAACTTCGAGCAGTACTTC. Translation gives CASSLGLWGQNNFEQYF.

CDR3 residues: CASSLVYSNSPLHF. CDR3 nucleotide sequence: TGTGCCAGCAGCTTAGTCTACAGCAATTCACCCCTCCACTTT. The genes are TRBV7-9 and TRBJ1-6; D unresolved. The CDR3 totals 14 residues. Trimming pared 1 base from V and 7 bases from J, leaving 8 bases between. Per germline, CDR1 SEHNR and CDR2 FQNEAQ (reference sequence).

The chain links TRBV6-5 to TRBJ1-5; D might be TRBD1 (6 bases). The CDR3 sequence is 15 residues long. Germline V gene lookup returns CDR1 MNHEY and CDR2 SVGAGI. V was trimmed by 6 bases and J by 4 bases, leaving 16 bases between them. CDR3: CASSRSGTSNQPQHF. The CDR3 DNA is TGTGCCAGCAGCCGATCCGGGACATCGAATCAGCCCCAGCATTTT.

The chain is built from TRBV6-6 and TRBJ2-1; D ambiguous. Germline values: CDR1 MNHNY, CDR2 SVGAGI (reference sequence). The V end lost 8 bases, the J end lost 0 bases, and 11 bases lay between the germline ends. This CDR3 is built from 14 residues. CDR3 loop: CASATVSSYNEQFF. The CDR3 DNA reads as TGTGCCAGCGCCACAGTGAGCTCCTACAATGAGCAGTTCTTC.

This chain links TRBV10-3 with TRBJ2-1; 11 bases agree with TRBD2. Germline V CDR1 and CDR2: ENHRY, SYGVKD. J was trimmed by 6 bases and V by 4 bases; bases with no gene match: 5. The CDR3 contains 15 residues. CDR3: CAISVFSGRANEQFF. In DNA form, the CDR3 reads TGTGCCATCAGTGTTTTTAGCGGGAGGGCCAATGAGCAGTTCTTC.

The chain carries TRBV10-2 and TRBJ1-4; 7 positions agree with TRBD1. Germline V lookup: CDR1 WSHSY, CDR2 SAAADI. V lost 3 bases and J lost 8; bases outside the gene matches: 9. The CDR3 length is 15 residues. CDR3 bases: TGCGCCAGCAGTGACCCAGGGGGAGCAGTCGAAAAACTGTTTTTT. It is translated as CASSDPGGAVEKLFF.

V usage is TRBV4-2 and J usage is TRBJ2-1, with TRBD2 matching 7 bases. The CDR3 length is 16 residues. V lost 2 bases and J lost 8; bases outside the gene matches: 12. Per the germline V gene, CDR1 is LGHNA and CDR2 is YNFKEQ. CDR3 coding DNA: TGTGCCAGCAGCCAACGGGGGTGGGGGGGGGTGTATGAGCAGTTCTTC. Its protein is CASSQRGWGGVYEQFF.

This clone was picked up one time. The chain has TRBV28 and TRBJ1-2, with D possibly TRBD1 on 5 matching bases. The CDR3 runs 13 residues. Germline V CDR1 and CDR2: MDHEN, SYDVKM. V was trimmed by 4 bases and J by 4 bases, leaving 10 bases between them. The CDR3 spells CASSSGVGYGYTF. The CDR3 DNA is TGTGCCAGCAGTTCGGGGGTTGGCTATGGCTACACCTTC.

The V call is TRBV4-1, the J call TRBJ1-2; 8 bases align to TRBD1. Trimming took 0 bases from V and 2 from J; bases not matched to a gene: 5. Germline CDR1 MGHRA, CDR2 YSYEKL. The length of the CDR3 is 16 residues. CDR3 in DNA: TGCGCCAGCAGCCAAGAGAAGGCAGGGGGCAACTATGGCTACACCTTC. Amino acid sequence: CASSQEKAGGNYGYTF.

This clone was found once. This chain uses TRBV19 with TRBJ1-2; D unresolved. This CDR3 has 12 amino acids. V was clipped by 7 bases and J by 2 bases, with 8 bases between them. Looked up from germline, CDR1 is LNHDA and CDR2 is SQIVND (reference sequence). For the CDR3, the DNA is TGTGCCAGTAAAGGCGGCAACTATGGCTACACCTTC. Translated, it gives CASKGGNYGYTF. Based on the CDR3 plus reference TRBV19 and TRBJ1-2, the full variable domain is DGGITQSPKYLFRKEGQNVTLSCEQNLNHDAMYWYRQDPGQGLRLIYYSQIVNDFQKGDIAEGYSVSREKKESFPLTVTSAQKNPTAFYLCASKGGNYGYTFGSGTRLTVV.

This clone was detected only once. One end of the junction fails to match germline, which may point to a read error. V usage is TRBV10-2 and J usage is TRBJ2-7; TRBD2 is a possible D gene (6 bases). Per germline, CDR1 WSHSY and CDR2 SAAADI. The CDR3 loop spans 18 amino acids. DNA for the CDR3: TGCGCCAGCCTAACTGGGCTCCTTCCGGGACTTAGTTCCTACGGGCAGTACTTC. This codes for CASLTGLLPGLSSYGQYF.

The chain has TRBV19 and TRBJ1-2, with 7 positions matching TRBD1. Losses at the gene ends were 5 bases for V and 3 bases for J; bases not matched to a gene: 6. The CDR3 length is 14 residues. Germline lookup yields CDR1 LNHDA and CDR2 SQIVND (reference sequence). In DNA, the CDR3 is TGTGCCAGTAGTCGACAGGGAGCCTACTATGGCTACACCTTC. This encodes CASSRQGAYYGYTF.